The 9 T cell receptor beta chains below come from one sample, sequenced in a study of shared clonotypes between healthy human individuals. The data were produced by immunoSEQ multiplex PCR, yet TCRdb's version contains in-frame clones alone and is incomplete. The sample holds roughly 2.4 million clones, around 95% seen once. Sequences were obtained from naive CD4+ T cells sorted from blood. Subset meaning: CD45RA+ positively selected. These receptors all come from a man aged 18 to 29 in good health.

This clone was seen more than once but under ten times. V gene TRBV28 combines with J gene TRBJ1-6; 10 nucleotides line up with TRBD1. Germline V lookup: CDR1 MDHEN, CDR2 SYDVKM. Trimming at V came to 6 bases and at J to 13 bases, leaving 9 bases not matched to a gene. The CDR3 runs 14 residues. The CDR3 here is CASRATGGVGPLHF. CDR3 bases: TGTGCCAGCAGAGCGACAGGGGGCGTGGGTCCCCTCCACTTT.

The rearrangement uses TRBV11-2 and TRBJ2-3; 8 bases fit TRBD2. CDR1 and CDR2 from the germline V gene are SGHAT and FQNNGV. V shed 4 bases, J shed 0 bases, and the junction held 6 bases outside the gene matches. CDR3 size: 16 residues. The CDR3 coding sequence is TGTGCCAGCAGCTGGAGCGGGGGCACTAGCACAGATACGCAGTATTTT. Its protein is CASSWSGGTSTDTQYF.

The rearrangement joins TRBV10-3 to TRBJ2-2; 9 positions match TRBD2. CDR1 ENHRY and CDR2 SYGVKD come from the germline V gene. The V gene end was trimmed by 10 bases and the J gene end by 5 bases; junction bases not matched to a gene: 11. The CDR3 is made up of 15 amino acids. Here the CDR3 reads CASGPGLALTGELFF. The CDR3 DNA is TGTGCCAGCGGACCGGGACTAGCTTTAACCGGGGAGCTGTTTTTT.

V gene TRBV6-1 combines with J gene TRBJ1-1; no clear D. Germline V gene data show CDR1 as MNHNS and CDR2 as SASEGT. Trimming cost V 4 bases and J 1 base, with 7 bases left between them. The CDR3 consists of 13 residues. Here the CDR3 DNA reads TGTGCCAGCAGTGTCACATGGAACACTGAAGCTTTCTTT. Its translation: CASSVTWNTEAFF.

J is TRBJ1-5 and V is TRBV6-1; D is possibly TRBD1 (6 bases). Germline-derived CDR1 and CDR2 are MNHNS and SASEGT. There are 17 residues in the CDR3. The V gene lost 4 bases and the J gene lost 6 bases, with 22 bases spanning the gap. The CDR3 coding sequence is TGTGCCAGCAGTGCGTATTCCGGGACGGGGGCTGGTCAGCCCCAGCATTTT. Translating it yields CASSAYSGTGAGQPQHF.

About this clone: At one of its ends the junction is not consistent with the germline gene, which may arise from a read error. CDR3: CASSPGLVQGTQYF. CDR3 bases: TGCGCCAGCAGTCCAGGACTAGTCCAAGGGACCCAGTACTTC. The rearrangement uses TRBV5-1 and TRBJ2-5; TRBD2 agrees at 7 bases. CDR1 is SGHRS and CDR2 is YFSETQ in the germline V gene. The CDR3 covers 14 residues.

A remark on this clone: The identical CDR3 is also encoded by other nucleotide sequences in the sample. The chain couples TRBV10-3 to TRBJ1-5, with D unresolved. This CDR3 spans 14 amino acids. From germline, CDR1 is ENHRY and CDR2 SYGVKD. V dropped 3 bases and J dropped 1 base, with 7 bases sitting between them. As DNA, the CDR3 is TGTGCCATCAGTGAAGGTTGGAGCAATCAGCCCCAGCATTTT. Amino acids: CAISEGWSNQPQHF.

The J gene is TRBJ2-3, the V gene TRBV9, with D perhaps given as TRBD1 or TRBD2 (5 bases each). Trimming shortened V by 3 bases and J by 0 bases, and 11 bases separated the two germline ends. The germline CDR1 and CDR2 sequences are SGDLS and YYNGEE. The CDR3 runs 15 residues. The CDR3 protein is CASSGDPTSTDTQYF. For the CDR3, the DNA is TGTGCCAGCAGCGGGGACCCGACCAGCACAGATACGCAGTATTTT. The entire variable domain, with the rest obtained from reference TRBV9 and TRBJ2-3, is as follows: DSGVTQTPKHLITATGQRVTLRCSPRSGDLSVYWYQQSLDQGLQFLIQYYNGEERAKGNILERFSAQQFPDLHSELNLSSLELGDSALYFCASSGDPTSTDTQYFGPGTRLTVL.

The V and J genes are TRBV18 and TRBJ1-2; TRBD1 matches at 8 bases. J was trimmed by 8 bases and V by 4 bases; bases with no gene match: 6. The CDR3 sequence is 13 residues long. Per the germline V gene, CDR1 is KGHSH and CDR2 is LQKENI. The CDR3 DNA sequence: TGTGCCAGCTCACGGGACAGGACAGAAGGCTACACCTTC. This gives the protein CASSRDRTEGYTF. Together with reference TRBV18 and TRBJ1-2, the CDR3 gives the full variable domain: NAGVMQNPRHLVRRRGQEARLRCSPMKGHSHVYWYRQLPEEGLKFMVYLQKENIIDESGMPKERFSAEFPKEGPSILRIQQVVRGDSAAYFCASSRDRTEGYTFGSGTRLTVV.